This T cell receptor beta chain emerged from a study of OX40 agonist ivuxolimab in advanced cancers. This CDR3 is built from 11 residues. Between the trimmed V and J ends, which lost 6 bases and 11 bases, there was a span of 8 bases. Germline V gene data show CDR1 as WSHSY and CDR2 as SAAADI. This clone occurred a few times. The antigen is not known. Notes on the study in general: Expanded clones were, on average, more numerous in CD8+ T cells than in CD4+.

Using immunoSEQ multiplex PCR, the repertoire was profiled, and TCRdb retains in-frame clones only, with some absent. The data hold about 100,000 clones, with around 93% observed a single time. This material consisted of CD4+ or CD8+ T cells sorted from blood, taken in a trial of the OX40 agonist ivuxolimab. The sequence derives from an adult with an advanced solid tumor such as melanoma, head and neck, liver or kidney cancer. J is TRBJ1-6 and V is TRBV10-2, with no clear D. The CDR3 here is CASRGSAPLHF. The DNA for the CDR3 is TGCGCCAGCAGAGGTTCGGCACCCCTCCACTTT.